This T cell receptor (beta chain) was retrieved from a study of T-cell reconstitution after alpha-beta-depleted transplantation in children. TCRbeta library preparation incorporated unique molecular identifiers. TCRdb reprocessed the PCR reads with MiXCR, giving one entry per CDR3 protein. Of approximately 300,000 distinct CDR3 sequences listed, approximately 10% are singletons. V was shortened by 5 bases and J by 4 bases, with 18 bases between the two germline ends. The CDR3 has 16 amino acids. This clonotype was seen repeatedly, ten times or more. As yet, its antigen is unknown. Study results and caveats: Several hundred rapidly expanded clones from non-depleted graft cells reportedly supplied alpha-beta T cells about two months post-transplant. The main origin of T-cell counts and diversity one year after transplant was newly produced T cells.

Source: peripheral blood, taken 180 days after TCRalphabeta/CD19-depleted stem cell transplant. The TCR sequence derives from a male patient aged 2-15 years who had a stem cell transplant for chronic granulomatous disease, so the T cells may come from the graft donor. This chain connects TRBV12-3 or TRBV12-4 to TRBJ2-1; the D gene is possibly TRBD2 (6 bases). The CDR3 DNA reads TGTGCCAGCAGTCAGGCGGGACCACGCACTTACAATGAGCAGTTCTTC. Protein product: CASSQAGPRTYNEQFF.